The TCR beta chain described here comes from a study of T-cell memory formation after mild COVID-19. Study-wide findings and caveats: Contracting clones from day 15 to 85 had balanced CD4/CD8; later expanders favoured CD4+. CD4+ clones that contracted lay mainly in CM and EM; CD8+ ones lay in EMRA.

TCRdb used MiXCR to reprocess the 5' RACE reads, holding one entry per CDR3 protein. Found here are around 510,000 distinct CDR3 sequences, 20% to 25% of them singletons; the top ten hold approximately 8%. V dropped 0 bases and J dropped 8; count of bases not matched to a gene: 6. Per the germline V gene, CDR1 is LNHNV and CDR2 is YYDKDF (reference sequence). CDR3 length: 15 amino acids. There are a few counts of this clonotype. Its antigen is undetermined. Sequenced input: PBMCs or a T cell subset sorted from them (not recorded which). This sequence joins TRBV15 and TRBJ2-3; 9 bases fit TRBD2. The TCR sequence derives from an adult woman who had mild COVID-19 (a few samples of this study predate the infection). Cell type and time point are not known. CDR3 protein: CATSRDGTSSVTQYF. The CDR3, as DNA: TGTGCCACCAGCAGAGATGGGACTAGCTCCGTTACGCAGTATTTT.